Listed below are T cell receptor beta chains from one sample, sequenced in a study of cytomegalovirus exposure and HLA in healthy donors. Here immunoSEQ multiplex PCR was the method, and the copy in TCRdb shows in-frame clones only, minus some. The table has around 100,000 clones, about 80% seen once; the top ten hold around 3%. The material sequenced was PBMCs. These receptor sequences come from a middle-aged woman in good health and CMV-seronegative. CDR3s include the opening cysteine and the closing phenylalanine or tryptophan.

V gene,CDR3 protein
TRBV30,CAWNSRVDFKPYEQYF
TRBV10-3,CAISEGSSYEQYF
TRBV27,CASSSARGQGKDTQYF
TRBV7-9,CSSSLASGGPDTQYF
TRBV28,CASSPVIQKSYEQYF
TRBV14,CASSHLLGRPRDQPQHF
TRBV28,CASSWGLAGGLRLAAQYF
TRBV5-1,CASSAAGGAGAFF
TRBV27,CASSFGTSGSEQYF
TRBV4-3,CASSQDRGGPQHF
TRBV7-7,CASSLAGQEAGELFF
TRBV7-8,CASSLRQGLSEQYF
TRBV9,CASSQRGGTNTGELFF
TRBV28,CASSLSPETYEQYF
TRBV6-1,CASSELADSNQPQHF
TRBV15,CATSPGGSGANVLTF
TRBV5-1,CASSLVAGGFQETQYF